These 25 T cell receptor beta chains came from one sample sequenced in a study of T-cell reconstitution after alpha-beta-depleted transplantation in children. Construction of the TCRbeta library involved unique molecular identifiers. TCRdb fed the PCR reads into MiXCR, producing one record per CDR3 protein. The sample carries about 400,000 distinct CDR3 sequences, roughly 22% recorded once. Sequenced here: PBMCs from the stem cell graft donor, sampled from the stem cell graft. These receptors all come from a human donor who donated a stem cell graft to a child with acute myeloid leukemia.

Only a few counts were recorded for this clonotype. The rearrangement links TRBV9 to TRBJ2-1, with D perhaps given as TRBD1 or TRBD2 (5 bases each). In germline, CDR1 is SGDLS, CDR2 YYNGEE. The CDR3 loop spans 13 amino acids. V lost 0 bases and J lost 10, with 11 bases in between. CDR3 sequence reads: CASSVAGSGEQFF. The CDR3 DNA sequence: TGTGCCAGCAGCGTAGCAGGGAGTGGAGAGCAGTTCTTC.

CDR3 DNA sequence: TGTGCCAGCAGCCAAACGGGACTAGTGATAAACGAGCAGTACTTC. Protein sequence: CASSQTGLVINEQYF. The chain is built from TRBV3-1 and TRBJ2-7, with TRBD2 identical over 8 bases. After removal of 2 bases from V and 5 bases from J, the junction contained 8 bases not matched to a gene. CDR3 length: 15 amino acids. Germline values: CDR1 LGHDT, CDR2 YNNKEL (reference sequence).

This clonotype was seen ten or more times. This chain connects TRBV20-1 to TRBJ2-1; D gene uncertain. V was cut by 5 bases and J by 5 bases, with 7 bases left in between. The V gene's germline CDR1 is DFQATT and CDR2 SNEGSKA (reference sequence). The CDR3 consists of 11 residues. The CDR3 sequence is CSAVLNNEQFF. The CDR3 coding sequence is TGCAGTGCTGTCCTAAACAATGAGCAGTTCTTC.

This clonotype occurred many times. The V call is TRBV12-3 or TRBV12-4, the J call TRBJ2-1; a weak D match, TRBD2 (5 bases). Trimming removed 7 bases from V and 10 bases from J, with 11 bases in between. The length of the CDR3 is 11 residues. The CDR3: CASTTSGEQFF. As DNA, the CDR3 is TGTGCCAGCACGACAAGCGGCGAGCAGTTCTTC.

V usage is TRBV12-3 or TRBV12-4 and J usage is TRBJ2-5, with D perhaps TRBD2 (6 bases). The V end was cut by 6 bases, the J end by 3 bases, with 17 bases between. The CDR3 length is 15 residues. As DNA, the CDR3 is TGTGCCAGCAGGATGGGGGGAGTGCAAAAAGAGACCCAGTACTTC. Encoded protein: CASRMGGVQKETQYF.

This clonotype came up many times. DNA for the CDR3: TGTGCCAGCAGCCCGGGGACAGGGGGCGTCGAGCAGTACTTC. Its protein is CASSPGTGGVEQYF. This chain joins TRBV7-2 and TRBJ2-7, with 12 nucleotides matching TRBD1. Germline CDR1 and CDR2: SGHTA and FQGNSA. After removal of 5 bases from V and 6 bases from J, the junction contained 5 bases not matched to a gene. This CDR3 region has 14 residues.

V is TRBV18 and J is TRBJ1-2, with TRBD1 matching 8 bases. CDR1 and CDR2 (germline): KGHSH, LQKENI. V dropped 3 bases and J dropped 6; count of bases not matched to a gene: 0. This CDR3 has 12 amino acids. This CDR3 is CASSPTGDGYTF. In nucleotides, the CDR3 is TGTGCCAGCTCACCGACAGGGGATGGCTACACCTTC.

The rearrangement uses TRBV5-1 and TRBJ2-3, with TRBD2 as a possible D gene (6 bases). Trimming took off 2 bases at V and 13 bases at J, with 11 bases between the two ends. The CDR3 contains 11 residues. The germline V gene encodes CDR1 SGHRS and CDR2 YFSETQ. DNA of the CDR3: TGCGCCAGCAGCTTATCGGGGGATGAGTATTTT. This sequence encodes CASSLSGDEYF.

This chain joins TRBV18 and TRBJ1-1; TRBD1 might be the D (6 bases). The CDR3 sequence is 13 residues long. The V gene's germline CDR1 is KGHSH and CDR2 LQKENI. V gave up 5 bases and J gave up 1 base, with 8 bases separating them. The DNA for the CDR3 is TGTGCCAGCTCAGTGGGACAGAACACTGAAGCTTTCTTT. Encoded protein: CASSVGQNTEAFF.

This clonotype came up a few times. The gene calls are TRBV12-3 or TRBV12-4 and TRBJ1-5; D is unresolved. The CDR3 runs to 13 residues. V dropped 4 bases and J dropped 4 bases, with 8 bases sitting between them. CDR3 loop: CASSSFQNQPQHF. The CDR3 DNA reads TGTGCCAGCAGTTCGTTCCAAAATCAGCCCCAGCATTTT.

This clonotype was detected only a few times. The chain links TRBV11-2 to TRBJ2-7; tentatively, D is TRBD1 (6 bases). V was trimmed by 4 bases and J by 3 bases, leaving 16 bases between them. CDR1 and CDR2 from the germline V gene are SGHAT and FQNNGV. The CDR3 has 15 amino acids. CDR3 loop: CASSSLRTANYEQYF. In DNA form, the CDR3 reads TGTGCCAGCAGCTCTCTTAGGACAGCAAACTACGAGCAGTACTTC.

The chain recombines TRBV18 with TRBJ2-1; D is unclear. Trimming removed 3 bases from V and 4 bases from J, with 22 bases in between. This CDR3 region has 18 residues. Germline CDR1 KGHSH, CDR2 LQKENI. CDR3: CASSPTTGPTFNYNEQFF. In DNA, the CDR3 is TGTGCCAGCTCACCTACTACGGGCCCCACATTCAATTACAATGAGCAGTTCTTC.

This clonotype has at least ten counts. DNA of the CDR3: TGCAGTGCCGGGGACAGGGGTATGGAGACCCAGTACTTC. This sequence encodes CSAGDRGMETQYF. The genes are TRBV20-1 and TRBJ2-5, with 10 bases aligning to TRBD1. This CDR3 spans 13 amino acids. V gave up 6 bases and J gave up 5 bases; unmatched junction bases: 6. The germline gives CDR1 DFQATT, CDR2 SNEGSKA (reference sequence).

This clonotype has more than one count but fewer than ten. V and J are TRBV28 and TRBJ2-1; 10 bases fit TRBD1. J lost 9 bases, V lost 11 bases, and 10 bases had no gene match. This CDR3 is 13 amino acids long. Germline CDR1 MDHEN, CDR2 SYDVKM. For the CDR3, the DNA is TGTGCCTCCAGAGACAGGGGGCAGGGTGAGCAGTTCTTC. Amino acid sequence: CASRDRGQGEQFF.

This clonotype was seen at least ten times. The chain uses TRBV20-1 and TRBJ2-7; a weak D match, TRBD1 (6 bases). CDR3 length: 14 amino acids. Trimming cost V 2 bases and J 2 bases, with 13 bases left between them. The germline gives CDR1 DFQATT, CDR2 SNEGSKA (reference sequence). DNA of the CDR3: TGCAGTGCTAGAACTAACAGGGCGGCCTACGAGCAGTACTTC. This translates into CSARTNRAAYEQYF.

This clonotype was picked up one time. This rearrangement joins TRBV24-1 to TRBJ2-2, with 8 bases that match TRBD1. The V and J ends lost 8 bases and 3 bases, in that order; junction bases with no gene match: 4. The germline V gene has CDR1 KGHDR and CDR2 SFDVKD. The CDR3 totals 14 residues. The CDR3 DNA is TGTGCCACCATAGGACAGGGAGACACCGGGGAGCTGTTTTTT. Protein product: CATIGQGDTGELFF.

CDR3 loop: CASSRPDTVTQYF. The CDR3, as DNA: TGTGCCAGCAGTCGCCCAGACACCGTTACGCAGTATTTT. The chain employs TRBV11-2 and TRBJ2-3; D not resolved. Deletions cut 6 bases from V and 8 bases from J, with 15 bases between. The CDR3 is 13 amino acids. Per the germline V gene, CDR1 is SGHAT and CDR2 is FQNNGV.

The chain has TRBV7-2 and TRBJ2-3, with D tentatively TRBD1 or TRBD2 (5 bases each). The germline V gene encodes CDR1 SGHTA and CDR2 FQGNSA. V lost 3 bases, J lost 0 bases, and 10 bases lay in between. The CDR3 has 15 amino acids. The CDR3 DNA sequence: TGTGCCAGCAGCTTTAGGGGAGCTAGCACAGATACGCAGTATTTT. Translated, it gives CASSFRGASTDTQYF.

The chain combines TRBV20-1 with TRBJ2-1, with 13 bases identical to TRBD2. The CDR3 contains 13 residues. The V segment lost 1 base and the J segment 10 bases; nucleotides outside the gene matches: 1. Germline V gives CDR1 DFQATT, CDR2 SNEGSKA (reference sequence). DNA of the CDR3: TGCAGTGCTAGAGCGACTAGCGGGAGGGAGCAGTTCTTC. Protein: CSARATSGREQFF.

This clonotype turned up a few times. This chain uses TRBV6-1 with TRBJ2-5; TRBD2 might be the D (5 bases). Germline V gene data show CDR1 as MNHNS and CDR2 as SASEGT. This CDR3 is built from 16 residues. V was shortened by 4 bases and J by 1 base, with 16 bases between the two germline ends. This CDR3 reads CASSVRFERRQETQYF. Written as DNA, the CDR3 is TGTGCCAGCAGTGTCAGGTTTGAGCGGCGCCAAGAGACCCAGTACTTC.

This clonotype was seen a few times. The CDR3 nucleotides read TGTGCCAGCAGTTTTCTAGGACAGACCAACCTGAGAAACATTCAGTACTTC. Translation: CASSFLGQTNLRNIQYF. The chain combines TRBV12-3 or TRBV12-4 with TRBJ2-4; possible D gene TRBD1, 6 bases. CDR3 length equals 17 residues. V lost 3 bases to trimming and J lost 6 bases, with 21 bases between them.

The V and J genes are TRBV9 and TRBJ2-1; the D gene could be TRBD1 or TRBD2 (5 bases each). Per the germline V gene, CDR1 is SGDLS and CDR2 is YYNGEE. Deletions cut 0 bases from V and 8 bases from J, with 21 bases between. This CDR3 contains 17 residues. CDR3 in amino acids: CASSVGPGTPPVDEQFF. As DNA, the CDR3 is TGTGCCAGCAGCGTAGGCCCCGGGACCCCCCCGGTCGATGAGCAGTTCTTC.

This clonotype was found many times. The rearrangement joins TRBV12-3 or TRBV12-4 to TRBJ2-1; 8 bases match TRBD1. The ends lost 6 bases at V and 8 bases at J; junction bases unmatched: 15. This CDR3 spans 16 amino acids. The CDR3 DNA reads TGTGCCAGCAGGCCAGACAGGGGCACGCCCTTCGATGAGCAGTTCTTC. This codes for CASRPDRGTPFDEQFF.

This clonotype was counted between two and nine times. CDR3 coding DNA: TGCAGCGTTGTTTCACCAGGCGGGACAGGGGTCCACGAGCAGTACTTC. This sequence encodes CSVVSPGGTGVHEQYF. The chain couples TRBV29-1 to TRBJ2-7; 10 bases map to TRBD1. Germline values: CDR1 SQVTM, CDR2 ANQGSEA. The trim removed 4 bases at V and 5 bases at J, leaving 14 bases unmatched. The CDR3 has 16 residues.

This clonotype was counted only a few times. V and J are TRBV9 and TRBJ2-1; 7 bases match TRBD2. The CDR3 sequence is 15 residues long. The germline V gene encodes CDR1 SGDLS and CDR2 YYNGEE. Unmatched junction bases numbered 7, after V lost 0 bases and J lost 7 bases. CDR3 nucleotide sequence: TGTGCCAGCAGCGTAGAAGGCGGGAGAGTAAATGAGCAGTTCTTC. Amino acid sequence: CASSVEGGRVNEQFF. The whole variable domain, remainder taken from reference TRBV9 and TRBJ2-1, is DSGVTQTPKHLITATGQRVTLRCSPRSGDLSVYWYQQSLDQGLQFLIQYYNGEERAKGNILERFSAQQFPDLHSELNLSSLELGDSALYFCASSVEGGRVNEQFFGPGTRLTVL.